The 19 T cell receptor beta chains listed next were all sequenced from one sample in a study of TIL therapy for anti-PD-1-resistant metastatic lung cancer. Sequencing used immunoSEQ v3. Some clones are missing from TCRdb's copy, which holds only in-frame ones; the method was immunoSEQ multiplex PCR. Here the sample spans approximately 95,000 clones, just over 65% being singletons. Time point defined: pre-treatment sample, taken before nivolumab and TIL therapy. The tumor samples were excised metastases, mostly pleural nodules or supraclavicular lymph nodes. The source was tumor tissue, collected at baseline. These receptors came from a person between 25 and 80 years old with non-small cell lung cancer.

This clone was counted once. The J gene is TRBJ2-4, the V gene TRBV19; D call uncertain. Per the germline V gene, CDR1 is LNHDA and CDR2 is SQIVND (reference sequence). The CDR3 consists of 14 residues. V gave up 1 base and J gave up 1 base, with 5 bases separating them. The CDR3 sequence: CASSIAGAKNIQYF. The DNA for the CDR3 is TGTGCCAGTAGTATAGCGGGTGCCAAAAACATTCAGTACTTC.

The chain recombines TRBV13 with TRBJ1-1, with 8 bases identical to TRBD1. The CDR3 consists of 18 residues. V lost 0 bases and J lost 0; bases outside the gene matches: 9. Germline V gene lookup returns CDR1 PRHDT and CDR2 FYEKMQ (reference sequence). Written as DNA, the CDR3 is TGTGCCAGCAGCTTAGGTGAAGGGACAGGAACTTTGAACACTGAAGCTTTCTTT. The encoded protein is CASSLGEGTGTLNTEAFF.

The CDR3 here is CASSSTPPGGIQETQYF. Written as DNA, the CDR3 is TGTGCCAGCAGTTCTACTCCACCCGGGGGCATCCAAGAGACCCAGTACTTC. V and J are TRBV27 and TRBJ2-5; D is possibly TRBD1 or TRBD2 (6 bases each). V was clipped by 4 bases and J by 1 base, with 19 bases between them. CDR1 and CDR2 (germline): MNHEY, SMNVEV (reference sequence). The length of the CDR3 is 17 residues.

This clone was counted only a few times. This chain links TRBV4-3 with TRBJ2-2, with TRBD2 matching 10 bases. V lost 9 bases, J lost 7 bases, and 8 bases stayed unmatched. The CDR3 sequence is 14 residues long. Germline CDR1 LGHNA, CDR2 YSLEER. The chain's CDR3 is CASGLAALGGELFF. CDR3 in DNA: TGCGCCAGTGGACTAGCGGCATTAGGCGGGGAGCTGTTTTTT.

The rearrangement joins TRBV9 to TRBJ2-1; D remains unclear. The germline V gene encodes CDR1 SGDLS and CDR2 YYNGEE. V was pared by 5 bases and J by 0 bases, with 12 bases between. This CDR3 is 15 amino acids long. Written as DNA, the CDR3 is TGTGCCAGCAGTTCTTCTGGCGACTCCTACAATGAGCAGTTCTTC. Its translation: CASSSSGDSYNEQFF.

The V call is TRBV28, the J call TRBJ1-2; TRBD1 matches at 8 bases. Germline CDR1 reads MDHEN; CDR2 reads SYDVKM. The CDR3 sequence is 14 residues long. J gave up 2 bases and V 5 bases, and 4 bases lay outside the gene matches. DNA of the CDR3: TGTGCCAGCAGTCACAGGGGGACGAACTATGGCTACACCTTC. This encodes CASSHRGTNYGYTF.

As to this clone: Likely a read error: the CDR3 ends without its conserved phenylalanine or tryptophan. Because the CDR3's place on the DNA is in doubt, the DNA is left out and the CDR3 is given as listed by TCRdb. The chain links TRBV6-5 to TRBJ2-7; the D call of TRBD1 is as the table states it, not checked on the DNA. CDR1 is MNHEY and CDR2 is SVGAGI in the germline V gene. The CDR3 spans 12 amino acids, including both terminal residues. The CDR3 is CASRQGDRTPIL.

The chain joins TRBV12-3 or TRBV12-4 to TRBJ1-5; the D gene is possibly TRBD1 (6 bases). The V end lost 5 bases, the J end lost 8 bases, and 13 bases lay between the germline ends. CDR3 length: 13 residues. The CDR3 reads CASSRQGSEPQHF. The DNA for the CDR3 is TGTGCCAGCAGTCGCCAGGGGTCTGAGCCCCAGCATTTT.

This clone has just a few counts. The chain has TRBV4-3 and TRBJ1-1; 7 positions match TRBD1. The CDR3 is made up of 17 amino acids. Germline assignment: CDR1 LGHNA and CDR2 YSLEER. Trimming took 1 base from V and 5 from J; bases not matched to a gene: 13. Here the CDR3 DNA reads TGCGCCAGCAGCCAAGTAAGAACAGGCAGGGGGTTGACTGAAGCTTTCTTT. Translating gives CASSQVRTGRGLTEAFF.

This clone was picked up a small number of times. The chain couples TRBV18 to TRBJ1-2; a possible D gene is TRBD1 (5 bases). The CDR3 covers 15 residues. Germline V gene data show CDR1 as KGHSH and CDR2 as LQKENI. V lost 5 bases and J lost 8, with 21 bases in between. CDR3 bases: TGTGCCAGCTCAGCCATATCGGGGGATACTGTAGGCTACACCTTC. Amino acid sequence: CASSAISGDTVGYTF.

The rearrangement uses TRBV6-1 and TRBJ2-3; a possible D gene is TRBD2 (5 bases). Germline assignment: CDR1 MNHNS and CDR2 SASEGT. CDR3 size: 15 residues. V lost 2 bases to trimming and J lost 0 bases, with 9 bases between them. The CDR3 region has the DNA TGTGCCAGCAGTGAACCCGGGAAAAGCACAGATACGCAGTATTTT. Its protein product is CASSEPGKSTDTQYF.

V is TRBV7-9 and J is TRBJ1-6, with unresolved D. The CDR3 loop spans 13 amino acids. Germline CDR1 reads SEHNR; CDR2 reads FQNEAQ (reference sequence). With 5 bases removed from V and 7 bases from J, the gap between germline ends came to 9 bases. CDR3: CASSQDWNSPLHF. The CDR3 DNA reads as TGTGCCAGCAGCCAGGACTGGAATTCACCCCTCCACTTT.

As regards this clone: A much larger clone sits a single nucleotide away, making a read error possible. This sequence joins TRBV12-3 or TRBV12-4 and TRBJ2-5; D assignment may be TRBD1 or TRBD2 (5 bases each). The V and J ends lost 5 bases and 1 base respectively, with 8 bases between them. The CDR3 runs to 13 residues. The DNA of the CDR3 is TGTGCCAGCAGTCGGGACCGCCAAGAGACCCAGTACTTC. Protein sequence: CASSRDRQETQYF.

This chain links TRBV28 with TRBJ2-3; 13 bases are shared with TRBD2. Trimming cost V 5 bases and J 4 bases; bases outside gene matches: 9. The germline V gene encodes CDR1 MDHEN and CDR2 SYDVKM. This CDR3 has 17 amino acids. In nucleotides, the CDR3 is TGTGCCAGCAGTACGGCCGGGACTAGCGGGGTATCAGATACGCAGTATTTT. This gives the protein CASSTAGTSGVSDTQYF.

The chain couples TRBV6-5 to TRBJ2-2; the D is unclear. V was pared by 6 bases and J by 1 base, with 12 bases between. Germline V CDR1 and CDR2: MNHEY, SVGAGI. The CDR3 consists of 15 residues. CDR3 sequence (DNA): TGTGCCAGCAGCAAGATCGTAGGGAACACCGGGGAGCTGTTTTTT. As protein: CASSKIVGNTGELFF.

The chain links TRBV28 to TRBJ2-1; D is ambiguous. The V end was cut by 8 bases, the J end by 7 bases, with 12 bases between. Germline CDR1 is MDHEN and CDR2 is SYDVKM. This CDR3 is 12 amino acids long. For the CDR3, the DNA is TGTGCCAGCTTAAGAGATGGGAATGAGCAGTTCTTC. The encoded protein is CASLRDGNEQFF.

In DNA, the CDR3 is TGTGCCAGCAGCCGGGACGTCGGGGAGCTGTTTTTT. Its translation: CASSRDVGELFF. The chain combines TRBV11-3 with TRBJ2-2; the D gene could be TRBD1 or TRBD2 (5 bases each). V lost 5 bases and J 7 bases, leaving 8 bases between the germline ends. The CDR3 contains 12 residues. Germline V gene data show CDR1 as SGHNT and CDR2 as YENEEA.

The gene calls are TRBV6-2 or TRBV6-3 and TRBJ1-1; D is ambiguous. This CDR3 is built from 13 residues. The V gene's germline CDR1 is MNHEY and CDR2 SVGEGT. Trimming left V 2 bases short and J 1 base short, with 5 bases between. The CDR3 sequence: CASSYAENTEAFF. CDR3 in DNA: TGTGCCAGCAGTTACGCGGAGAACACTGAAGCTTTCTTT.

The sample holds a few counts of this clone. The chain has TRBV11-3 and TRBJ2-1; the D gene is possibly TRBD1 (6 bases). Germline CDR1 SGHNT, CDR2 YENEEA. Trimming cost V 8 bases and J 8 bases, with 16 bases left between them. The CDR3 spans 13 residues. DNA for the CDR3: TGTGCCAGCTCAATCGACAGGAGAGATGAGCAGTTCTTC. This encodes CASSIDRRDEQFF.